The source of this T cell receptor (beta chain) is a study of cytomegalovirus exposure and HLA in healthy donors. V was clipped by 3 bases and J by 9 bases, with 15 bases between them. CDR3 length: 14 amino acids. CDR1 is ENHRY, CDR2 SYGVKD, per germline. The PCR employed 60 Vbeta primers together with 13 Jbeta primers. Assay used: immunoSEQ multiplex PCR; TCRdb lists only in-frame clones, some missing. The sample lists some 140,000 clones, roughly three quarters occurring once. The chain uses TRBV10-3 and TRBJ2-1, with D maybe TRBD1 (6 bases). Sequencing used PBMCs. This receptor was taken from a man aged 25-45 years in good health and CMV-seropositive. CDR3 region: CAISDLGARGEQFF. Written as DNA, the CDR3 is TGTGCCATCAGTGATTTGGGGGCGAGAGGTGAGCAGTTCTTC.